The entry below gives a single TCR beta chain sequence along with its context. As yet, its antigen is unknown. Assay used: immunoSEQ multiplex PCR; TCRdb lists only in-frame clones, some missing. The data contain 12,000 or so clones, around 74% of them singletons. Germline V gene data show CDR1 as LGHNA and CDR2 as YNFKEQ. Trimming cost V 4 bases and J 4 bases; bases outside gene matches: 9. The CDR3 is made up of 16 amino acids. The entry originates in a study of OX40 agonist ivuxolimab in advanced cancers. Whole-study findings and limits: More expanded clones were seen, on average, in CD8+ T cells than in CD4+.

The chain carries TRBV4-2 and TRBJ2-5, with 10 bases matching TRBD2. The TCR originated in an adult with an advanced solid tumor such as melanoma, head and neck, liver or kidney cancer. The specimen was CD4+ or CD8+ T cells sorted from blood, collected in a trial of the OX40 agonist ivuxolimab. The CDR3 nucleotides are TGTGCCAGCAGCCCCCAGGAGCGGGGGGGCTCAGAGACCCAGTACTTC. Its protein product is CASSPQERGGSETQYF.